This T cell receptor (beta chain) originates from a study of OX40 agonist ivuxolimab in advanced cancers. Overall study context: Prior anti-PD-1, anti-PD-L1 or anti-CTLA-4 therapy did not bar entry, and less than 50% had some.

CDR1 and CDR2 (germline): SGHNT, YYREEE (reference sequence). Trimming took 4 bases from V and 3 from J; bases not matched to a gene: 12. The CDR3 length is 17 residues. Profiling relied on immunoSEQ multiplex PCR, and the TCRdb table lists in-frame clones only, not all of them. The sample contains tens of thousands of clones, around 77% of which appear only once. Whole-study results and caveats: Individuals who were partial responders at 0.1-3.0 mg/kg had clonal expansion that ranked among the lowest.

On this clone itself: Its matching antigen is unknown.

The V gene is TRBV5-4, the J gene TRBJ2-3, with 9 nucleotides matching TRBD2. Sequencing was performed on CD4+ or CD8+ T cells sorted from blood, taken in a trial of the OX40 agonist ivuxolimab. The sequence was collected from an adult with an advanced solid tumor such as melanoma, head and neck, liver or kidney cancer. The CDR3 sequence is CASSPGASGIRTDTQYF. DNA for the CDR3: TGTGCCAGCAGCCCTGGGGCTAGCGGGATCAGGACAGATACGCAGTATTTT.